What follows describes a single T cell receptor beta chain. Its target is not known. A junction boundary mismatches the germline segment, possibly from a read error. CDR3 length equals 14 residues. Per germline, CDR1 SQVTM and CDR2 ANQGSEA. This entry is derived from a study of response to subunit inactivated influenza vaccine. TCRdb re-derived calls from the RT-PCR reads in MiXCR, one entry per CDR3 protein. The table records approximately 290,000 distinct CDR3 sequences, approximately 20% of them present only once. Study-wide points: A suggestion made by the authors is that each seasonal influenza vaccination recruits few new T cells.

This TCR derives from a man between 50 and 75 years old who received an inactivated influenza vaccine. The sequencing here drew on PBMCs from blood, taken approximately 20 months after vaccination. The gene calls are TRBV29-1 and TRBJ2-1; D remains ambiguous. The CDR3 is CSVQDLHYNNEQFF. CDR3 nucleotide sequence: TGCAGCGTTCAAGACCTCCATTACAACAATGAGCAGTTCTTC.